The rows below give T cell receptor beta chains drawn from one sample of a study of CD8+ T cells in alopecia areata. Measured with immunoSEQ multiplex PCR; TCRdb has only the in-frame clones, and not every one. The top ten hold more than 0.4% of the sample, which has about 200,000 clones, around two fifths seen once. Here the sequenced sample was CD4+ T cells sorted from blood, taken at approximately week 34, from a patient treated with tofacitinib. The receptor source for this set is a human donor with alopecia areata. Both conserved end residues are part of each CDR3.

>TRBJ2-7|13|TRBV5-1
CASSIEGSNEQYF
>TRBJ2-7|12|TRBV9
CASSALGGEQYF
>TRBJ2-7|17|TRBV11-2
CASSLERSQGGAYEQYF
>TRBJ2-7|16|TRBV6-6
CASSYPVPAGGVEQYF
>TRBJ2-3|16|TRBV9
CASSVGAPKRADTQYF
>TRBJ2-6|15|TRBV6-5
CASSPTASGANVLTF
>TRBJ2-5|15|TRBV4-1
CASSQAGRGQETQYF
>TRBJ1-2|12|TRBV30
CAWSVGPHGYTF
>TRBJ1-2|13|TRBV5-4
CASRGGTELGYTF
>TRBJ2-7|15|TRBV6-1
CASRRQGVIQGEQYF
>TRBJ1-6|16|TRBV5-1
CASSLEGTDYNSPLHF
>TRBJ2-7|14|TRBV5-1
CASSTGTYSYEQYF
>TRBJ1-5|14|TRBV18
CASSLAGGNQPQHF
>TRBJ1-4|14|TRBV6-5
CASSTGGSNEKLFF
>TRBJ2-5|20|TRBV5-1
CASSVDLTGLLGHPQETQYF
>TRBJ1-1|14|TRBV7-2
CASSPDWGFTEAFF
>TRBJ1-2|13|TRBV7-6
CASSLTTGDGYTF
>TRBJ2-1|15|TRBV9
CASSVGLAEYNEQFF
>TRBJ2-1|14|TRBV15
CATSRYPQYNEQFF
>TRBJ2-1|15|TRBV5-4
CASSLRGLASDEQFF
>TRBJ2-6|17|TRBV6-1
CASSEFSGFGGANVLTF
>TRBJ1-2|16|TRBV23-1
CASSQGQGLYHYGYTF
>TRBJ2-5|14|TRBV7-2
CASSHRQSQETQYF
>TRBJ2-1|13|TRBV10-3
CAMGLAGDNEQFF
>TRBJ2-2|15|TRBV7-3
CASSPQAASTGELFF
>TRBJ1-1|13|TRBV18
CASSPGQNTEAFF
>TRBJ2-7|11|TRBV30
CAWSVSGEQYF